The following is a T cell receptor (beta chain) sequence with its context. Methods used by the authors: Nucleated cell number was recorded as an estimate derived from reference gene primer amplification. The assay was immunoSEQ multiplex PCR, and TCRdb's table has in-frame clones only and misses some. V, J and clone size are taken as reported in that table, and D and trimming were inferred from the DNA itself. The sample lists roughly 200,000 clones, 85% to 90% seen once, with 3% in the top ten. This record comes from a study of blood T cell repertoires in COVID-19. For the study at large: Sites across the United States, Italy and Spain contributed samples from acute and convalescent COVID-19. In each case, the material was cDNA or gDNA derived from T cells, B-cell-depleted T cells, or PBMCs.

CDR3 length: 15 amino acids. Germline CDR1 and CDR2: SGHRS and YFSETQ. Trimming stripped 4 bases from V and 0 bases from J, with 14 bases between. The chain is built from TRBV5-1 and TRBJ2-7; maybe TRBD1 (5 bases). The sequence came from a man between 60 and 70 years old with acute or convalescent COVID-19. The specimen sequenced was peripheral blood. The CDR3 nucleotides are TGCGCCAGCAGCGAAGGGGTCTCGGACTCCTACGAGCAGTACTTC. As protein: CASSEGVSDSYEQYF.